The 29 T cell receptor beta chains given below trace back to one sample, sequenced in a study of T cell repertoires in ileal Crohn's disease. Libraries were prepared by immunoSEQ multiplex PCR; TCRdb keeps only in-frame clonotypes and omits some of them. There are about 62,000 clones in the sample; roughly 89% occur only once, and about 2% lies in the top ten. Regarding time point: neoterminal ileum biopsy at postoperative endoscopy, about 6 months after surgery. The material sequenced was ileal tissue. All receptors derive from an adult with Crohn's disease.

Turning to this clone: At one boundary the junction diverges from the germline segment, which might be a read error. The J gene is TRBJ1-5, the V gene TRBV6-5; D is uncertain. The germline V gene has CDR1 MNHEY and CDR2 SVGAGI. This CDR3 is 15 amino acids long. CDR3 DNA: TGTGCCAGCAGTCGGACGGTGTATAGCGATCAGCCCCAGCATTTT. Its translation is CASSRTVYSDQPQHF.

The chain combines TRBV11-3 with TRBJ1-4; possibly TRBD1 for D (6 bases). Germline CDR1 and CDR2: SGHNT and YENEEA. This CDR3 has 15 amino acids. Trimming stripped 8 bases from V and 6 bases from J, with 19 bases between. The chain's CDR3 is CASRLRGGRDEKLFF. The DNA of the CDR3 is TGTGCCAGCCGACTTCGGGGGGGGCGCGATGAAAAACTGTTTTTT.

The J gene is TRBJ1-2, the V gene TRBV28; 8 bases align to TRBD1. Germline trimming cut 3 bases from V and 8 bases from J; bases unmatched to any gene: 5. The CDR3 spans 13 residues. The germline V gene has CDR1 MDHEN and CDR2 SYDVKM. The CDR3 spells CASSFADRDGYTF. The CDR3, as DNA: TGTGCCAGCAGTTTTGCGGACAGGGACGGCTACACCTTC.

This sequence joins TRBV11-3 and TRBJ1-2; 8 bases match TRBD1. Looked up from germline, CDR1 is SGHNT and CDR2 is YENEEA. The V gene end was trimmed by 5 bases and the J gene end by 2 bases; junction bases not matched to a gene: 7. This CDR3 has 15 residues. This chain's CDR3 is CASSLGQGGNYGYTF. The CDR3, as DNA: TGTGCCAGCAGCCTTGGACAGGGAGGCAACTATGGCTACACCTTC.

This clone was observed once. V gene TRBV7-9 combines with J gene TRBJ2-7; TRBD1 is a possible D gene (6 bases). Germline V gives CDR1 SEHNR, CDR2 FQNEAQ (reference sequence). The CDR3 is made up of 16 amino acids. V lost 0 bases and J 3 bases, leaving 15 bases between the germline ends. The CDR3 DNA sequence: TGTGCCAGCAGCTTAGCGGAAGGGGGTGAAGACTACGAGCAGTACGTC. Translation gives CASSLAEGGEDYEQYV.

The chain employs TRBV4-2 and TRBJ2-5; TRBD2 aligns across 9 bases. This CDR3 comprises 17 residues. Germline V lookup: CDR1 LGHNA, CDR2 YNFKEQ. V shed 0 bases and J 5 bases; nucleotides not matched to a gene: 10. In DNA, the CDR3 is TGTGCCAGCAGCCAAGAGCGACTAGCGGATTTCTCGGAGACCCAGTACTTC. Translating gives CASSQERLADFSETQYF.

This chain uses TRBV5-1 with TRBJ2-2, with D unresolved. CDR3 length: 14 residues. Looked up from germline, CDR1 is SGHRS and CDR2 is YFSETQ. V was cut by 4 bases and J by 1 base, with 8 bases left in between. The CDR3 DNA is TGCGCCAGCAGCCTGGACGGGAACACCGGGGAGCTGTTTTTT. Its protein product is CASSLDGNTGELFF.

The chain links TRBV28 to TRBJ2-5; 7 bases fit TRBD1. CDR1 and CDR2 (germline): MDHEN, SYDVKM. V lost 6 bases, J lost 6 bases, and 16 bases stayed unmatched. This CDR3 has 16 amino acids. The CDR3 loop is CASSSRGQELSQTQYF. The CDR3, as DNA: TGTGCCAGCAGCTCGAGGGGGCAGGAGCTTAGCCAGACCCAGTACTTC.

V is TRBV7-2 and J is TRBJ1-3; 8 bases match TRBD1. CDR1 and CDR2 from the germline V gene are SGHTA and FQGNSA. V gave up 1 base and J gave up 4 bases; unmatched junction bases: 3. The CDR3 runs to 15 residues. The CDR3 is CASSLETGEGNTIYF. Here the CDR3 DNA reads TGTGCCAGCAGCTTAGAGACAGGGGAGGGAAACACCATATATTTT.

The CDR3 sequence is CASSQDAIGETQYF. Here the CDR3 DNA reads TGCGCCAGCAGCCAAGACGCCATCGGAGAGACCCAGTACTTC. The chain links TRBV4-3 to TRBJ2-5; D ambiguous. Trimming took off 0 bases at V and 4 bases at J, with 9 bases between the two ends. The CDR3 contains 14 residues. The germline V gene encodes CDR1 LGHNA and CDR2 YSLEER.

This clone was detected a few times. This CDR3 is CASSSRGLGNQPQHF. The CDR3 bases are TGTGCCAGCAGCTCCAGAGGTTTAGGCAATCAGCCCCAGCATTTT. The chain joins TRBV5-6 to TRBJ1-5; D unclear. V gave up 3 bases and J gave up 2 bases, with 12 bases separating them. CDR1 and CDR2 from the germline V gene are SGHDT and YYEEEE. The CDR3 covers 15 residues.

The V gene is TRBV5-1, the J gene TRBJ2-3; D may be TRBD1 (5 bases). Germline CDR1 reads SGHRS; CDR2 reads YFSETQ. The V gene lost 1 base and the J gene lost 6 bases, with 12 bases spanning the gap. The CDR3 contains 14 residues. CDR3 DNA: TGCGCCAGCAGCTTGCCAGGGTTGGTGGATACGCAGTATTTT. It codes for CASSLPGLVDTQYF.

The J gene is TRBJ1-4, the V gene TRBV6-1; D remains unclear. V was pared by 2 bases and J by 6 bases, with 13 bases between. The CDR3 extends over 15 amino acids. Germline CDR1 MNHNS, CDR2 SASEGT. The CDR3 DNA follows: TGTGCCAGCAGTGAAATATCGAAGCCCCATGAAAAACTGTTTTTT. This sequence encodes CASSEISKPHEKLFF.

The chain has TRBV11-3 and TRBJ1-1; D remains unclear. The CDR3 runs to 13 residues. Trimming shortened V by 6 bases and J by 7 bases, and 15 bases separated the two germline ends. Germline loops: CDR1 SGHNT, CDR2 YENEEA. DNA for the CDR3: TGTGCCAGCAGTCCCGAGGTAATCCATGAAGCTTTCTTT. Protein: CASSPEVIHEAFF.

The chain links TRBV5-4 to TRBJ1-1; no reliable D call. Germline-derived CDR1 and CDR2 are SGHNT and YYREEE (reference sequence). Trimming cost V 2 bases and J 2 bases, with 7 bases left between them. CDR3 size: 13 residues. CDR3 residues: CASSFSENTEAFF. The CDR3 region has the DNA TGTGCCAGCAGCTTTAGCGAAAACACTGAAGCTTTCTTT.

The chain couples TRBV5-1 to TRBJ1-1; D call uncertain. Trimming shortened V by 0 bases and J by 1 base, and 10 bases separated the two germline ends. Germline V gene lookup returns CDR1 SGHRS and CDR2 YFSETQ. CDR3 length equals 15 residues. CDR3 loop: CASSLGFAGNTEAFF. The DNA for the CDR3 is TGCGCCAGCAGCTTGGGGTTCGCCGGGAACACTGAAGCTTTCTTT.

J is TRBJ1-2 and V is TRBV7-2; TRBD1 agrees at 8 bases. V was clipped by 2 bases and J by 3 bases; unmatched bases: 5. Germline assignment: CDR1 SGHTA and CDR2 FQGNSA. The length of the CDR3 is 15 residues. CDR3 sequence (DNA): TGTGCCAGCAGCTTATCGGCAGGGGGCGACTATGGCTACACCTTC. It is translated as CASSLSAGGDYGYTF.

The CDR3 spells CASSVSGQGSYGYTF. CDR3 sequence (DNA): TGTGCCAGCAGCGTGTCTGGGCAGGGGTCCTATGGCTACACCTTC. The chain recombines TRBV9 with TRBJ1-2; tentatively, D is TRBD1 (6 bases). Trimming removed 2 bases from V and 4 bases from J, with 15 bases in between. This CDR3 spans 15 amino acids. CDR1 and CDR2 (germline): SGDLS, YYNGEE.

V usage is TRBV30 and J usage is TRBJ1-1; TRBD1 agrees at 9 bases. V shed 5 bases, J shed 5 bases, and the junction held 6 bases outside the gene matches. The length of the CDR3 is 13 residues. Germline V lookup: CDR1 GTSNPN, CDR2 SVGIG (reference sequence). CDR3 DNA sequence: TGTGCCTGGTCACAGGGGGCCTTTACTGAAGCTTTCTTT. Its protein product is CAWSQGAFTEAFF.

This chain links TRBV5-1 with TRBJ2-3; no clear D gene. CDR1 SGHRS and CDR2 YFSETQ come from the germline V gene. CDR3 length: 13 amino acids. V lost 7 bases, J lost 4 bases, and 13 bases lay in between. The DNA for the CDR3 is TGCGCCAGCGCCCCTAGGTTGGCAGATACGCAGTATTTT. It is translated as CASAPRLADTQYF. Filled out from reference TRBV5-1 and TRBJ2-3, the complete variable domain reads KAGVTQTPRYLIKTRGQQVTLSCSPISGHRSVSWYQQTPGQGLQFLFEYFSETQRNKGNFPGRFSGRQFSNSRSEMNVSTLELGDSALYLCASAPRLADTQYFGPGTRLTVL.

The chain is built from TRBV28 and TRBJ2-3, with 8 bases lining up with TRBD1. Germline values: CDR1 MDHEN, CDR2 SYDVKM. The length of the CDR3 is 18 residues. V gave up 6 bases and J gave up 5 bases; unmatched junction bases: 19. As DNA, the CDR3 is TGTGCCAGCAGCCCACCGGGGACAGGTGATGTAGTTGAAGATACGCAGTATTTT. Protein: CASSPPGTGDVVEDTQYF.

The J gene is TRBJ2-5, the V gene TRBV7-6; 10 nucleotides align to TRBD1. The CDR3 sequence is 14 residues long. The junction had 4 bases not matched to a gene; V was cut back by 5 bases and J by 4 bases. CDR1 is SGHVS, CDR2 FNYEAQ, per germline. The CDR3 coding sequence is TGTGCCAGCAGCCCCGGGACAGGGGCAGAGACCCAGTACTTC. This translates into CASSPGTGAETQYF.

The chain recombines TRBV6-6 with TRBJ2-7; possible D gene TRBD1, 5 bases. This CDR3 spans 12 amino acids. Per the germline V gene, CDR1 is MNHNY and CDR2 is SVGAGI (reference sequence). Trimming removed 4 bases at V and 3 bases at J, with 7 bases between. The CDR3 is CASSSTGYEQYV. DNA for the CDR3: TGTGCCAGCAGTTCCACAGGCTACGAGCAGTACGTC.

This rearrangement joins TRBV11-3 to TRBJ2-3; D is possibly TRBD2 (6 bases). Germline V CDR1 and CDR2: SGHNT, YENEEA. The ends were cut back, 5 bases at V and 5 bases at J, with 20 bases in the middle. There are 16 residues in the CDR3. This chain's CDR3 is CASSAEGTPMLDTQYF. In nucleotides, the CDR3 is TGTGCCAGCAGCGCCGAAGGGACTCCGATGTTAGATACGCAGTATTTT.

CDR3 region: CASIDGQDNLDTEAFF. The DNA for the CDR3 is TGTGCCAGCATCGATGGACAGGACAACTTGGACACTGAAGCTTTCTTT. The rearrangement joins TRBV6-6 to TRBJ1-1, with TRBD1 identical over 7 bases. The CDR3 has 16 amino acids. Germline lookup yields CDR1 MNHNY and CDR2 SVGAGI (reference sequence). After removal of 7 bases from V and 3 bases from J, the junction contained 14 bases not matched to a gene.

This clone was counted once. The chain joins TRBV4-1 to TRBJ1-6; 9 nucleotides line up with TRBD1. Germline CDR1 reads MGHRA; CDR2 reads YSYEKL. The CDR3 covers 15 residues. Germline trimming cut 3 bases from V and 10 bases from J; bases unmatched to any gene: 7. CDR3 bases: TGCGCCAGCAGCCACCCCGGGACAGGGCGCTCACCCCTCCACTTT. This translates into CASSHPGTGRSPLHF.

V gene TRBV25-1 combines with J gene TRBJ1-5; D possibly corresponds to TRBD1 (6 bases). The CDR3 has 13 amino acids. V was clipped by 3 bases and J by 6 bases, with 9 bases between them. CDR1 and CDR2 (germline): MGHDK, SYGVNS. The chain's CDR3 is CASSDRGSQPQHF. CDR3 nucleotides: TGTGCCAGCAGTGACAGGGGAAGTCAGCCCCAGCATTTT.

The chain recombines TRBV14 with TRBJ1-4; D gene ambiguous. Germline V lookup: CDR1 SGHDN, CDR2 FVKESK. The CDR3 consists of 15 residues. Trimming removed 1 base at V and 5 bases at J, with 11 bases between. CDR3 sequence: CASSQVLSPNEKLFF. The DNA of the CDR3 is TGTGCCAGCAGCCAAGTTTTGAGTCCCAATGAAAAACTGTTTTTT. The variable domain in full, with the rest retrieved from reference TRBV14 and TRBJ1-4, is EAGVTQFPSHSVIEKGQTVTLRCDPISGHDNLYWYRRVMGKEIKFLLHFVKESKQDESGMPNNRFLAERTGGTYSTLKVQPAELEDSGVYFCASSQVLSPNEKLFFGSGTQLSVL.

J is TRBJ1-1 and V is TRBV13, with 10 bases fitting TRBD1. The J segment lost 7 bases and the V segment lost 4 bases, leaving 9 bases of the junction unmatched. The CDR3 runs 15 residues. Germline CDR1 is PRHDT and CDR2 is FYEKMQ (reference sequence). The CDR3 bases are TGTGCCAGCAGCTATAGGGACAGGGGATGGGGTGAAGCTTTCTTT. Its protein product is CASSYRDRGWGEAFF.